This TCR beta chain is from a study of cytomegalovirus exposure and HLA in healthy donors. Regarding donors, all were healthy bone marrow donors. About this clone: Its specificity is not known.

PCR primers comprised 60 Vbeta and 13 Jbeta primers. Using immunoSEQ multiplex PCR, the repertoire was profiled, and TCRdb retains in-frame clones only, with some absent. The table has approximately 200,000 clones, 65% to 90% seen once; the top ten hold 2% to 2.5%. Whole-study results and caveats: While the bulk of TCR sequences proved rare, some public TCRs turned up in many donors. A link between a missense DCLRE1C variant and TCR beta V- and J-gene trimming emerged from a later analysis. Some TCR beta chains (around 160 of them) were listed as cytomegalovirus-associated.

Germline CDR1 MDHEN, CDR2 SYDVKM. The CDR3 spans 11 residues. Trimming took off 10 bases at V and 0 bases at J, with 6 bases between the two ends. What was sequenced was PBMCs. The chain joins TRBV28 to TRBJ1-1; D not certain. The TCR originated in a woman between 45 and 65 years old in good health and CMV-seronegative. CDR3 in amino acids: CATLVNTEAFF. The CDR3 nucleotides read TGTGCCACCCTCGTGAACACTGAAGCTTTCTTT.